The clone carrying this T cell receptor beta chain came up once. Some clones are missing from TCRdb's copy, which holds only in-frame ones; the method was immunoSEQ multiplex PCR. This table has roughly 1,800,000 clones, 85% to 95% appearing once. The sample belongs to a study of shared clonotypes between healthy human individuals. The overall study: Plates per donor: three CD4 naive, three CD4 memory, two CD8 naive, one CD8 memory.

The germline gives CDR1 LNHDA, CDR2 SQIVND (reference sequence). The CDR3 is 18 amino acids. Trimming removed 1 base from V and 3 bases from J; junction bases left unmatched: 12. Positive CCR7 selection of CD45RO-negative cells yielded the naive CD8 cells, and terminally differentiated effector memory CD45RA+ cells were excluded. V is TRBV19 and J is TRBJ2-7, with 10 positions matching TRBD1. Sequencing was performed on naive CD8+ T cells sorted from blood. This clonotype was sampled from a young man in good health. The CDR3 region has the DNA TGTGCCAGTAGTATAGCAGCTGTGACAGGGGGCCAGGGCTACGAGCAGTACTTC. It codes for CASSIAAVTGGQGYEQYF.